Following are 32 T cell receptor beta chains from one sample sequenced in a study of T-cell memory formation after mild COVID-19. One entry per CDR3 protein results from TCRdb running MiXCR on the 5' RACE reads. The sample carries fewer than 400,000 distinct CDR3 sequences, roughly 15% recorded once. The sample taken for sequencing was PBMCs or a T cell subset sorted from them (not recorded which). These receptors came from a young man who had mild COVID-19 (a few samples of this study predate the infection). Cell type and time point are not known.

The chain employs TRBV7-2 and TRBJ1-5; D is unresolved. The CDR3 extends over 15 amino acids. V lost 1 base to trimming and J lost 0 bases, with 7 bases between them. The germline gives CDR1 SGHTA, CDR2 FQGNSA. The CDR3 DNA reads as TGTGCCAGCAGCTTAGTTACAAATAGCAATCAGCCCCAGCATTTT. Translating gives CASSLVTNSNQPQHF.

CDR3 in DNA: TGTGCCATCAGTGTGGAGGCAGTAAATCAGCCCCAGCATTTT. Its translation is CAISVEAVNQPQHF. The chain combines TRBV10-3 with TRBJ1-5, with D unresolved. Germline assignment: CDR1 ENHRY and CDR2 SYGVKD. Trimming took 4 bases from V and 4 from J, leaving 11 bases between them. This CDR3 is built from 14 residues.

The chain recombines TRBV27 with TRBJ2-1, with 9 bases identical to TRBD2. Germline trimming cut 7 bases from V and 9 bases from J; bases unmatched to any gene: 7. The CDR3 spans 13 residues. CDR1 and CDR2 from the germline V gene are MNHEY and SMNVEV (reference sequence). CDR3 amino acids: CASTRLAVVEQFF. CDR3 DNA sequence: TGTGCCAGCACTCGACTAGCGGTTGTTGAGCAGTTCTTC.

V and J are TRBV6-5 and TRBJ2-5; perhaps TRBD1 as D (6 bases). V lost 0 bases, J lost 2 bases, and 10 bases lay in between. Germline CDR1 is MNHEY and CDR2 is SVGAGI. This CDR3 region has 15 residues. CDR3 amino acids: CASSYSGAGQETQYF. CDR3 bases: TGTGCCAGCAGTTACTCGGGGGCAGGGCAAGAGACCCAGTACTTC.

The V and J genes are TRBV5-1 and TRBJ2-7; D is undetermined. The length of the CDR3 is 13 residues. Germline-derived CDR1 and CDR2 are SGHRS and YFSETQ. The V end lost 5 bases, the J end lost 2 bases, and 11 bases lay between the germline ends. The CDR3 DNA reads as TGCGCCAGCAGACCCCACGATACCTACGAGCAGTACTTC. This sequence encodes CASRPHDTYEQYF.

This chain connects TRBV5-1 to TRBJ2-1, with D possibly TRBD2 on 6 matching bases. The CDR3 is 11 residues long. CDR1 and CDR2 (germline): SGHRS, YFSETQ. V was trimmed by 4 bases and J by 13 bases, leaving 12 bases between them. The CDR3 sequence is CASSLTSVQFF. CDR3 nucleotide sequence: TGCGCCAGCAGCCTGACTAGTGTTCAGTTCTTC.

The rearrangement joins TRBV2 to TRBJ2-2, with no clear D. V lost 1 base and J 3 bases, leaving 12 bases between the germline ends. This CDR3 comprises 16 residues. Germline CDR1 is SNHLY and CDR2 is FYNNEI. The DNA for the CDR3 is TGTGCCAGCAGTGAAGACGGTGGGCACTACACCGGGGAGCTGTTTTTT. It encodes CASSEDGGHYTGELFF.

This clonotype came up a few times. The gene calls are TRBV29-1 and TRBJ1-2; a weak D match, TRBD1 (6 bases). The germline V and J ends were trimmed by 4 bases and 0 bases, with 12 bases remaining between them. CDR1 and CDR2 from the germline V gene are SQVTM and ANQGSEA. CDR3 length equals 14 residues. The CDR3 bases are TGCAGCGTTGTCGAGGGGGGTCCTAACTATGGCTACACCTTC. It codes for CSVVEGGPNYGYTF. The full variable domain, its missing parts supplied by reference TRBV29-1 and TRBJ1-2, is SAVISQKPSRDICQRGTSLTIQCQVDSQVTMMFWYRQQPGQSLTLIATANQGSEATYESGFVIDKFPISRPNLTFSTLTVSNMSPEDSSIYLCSVVEGGPNYGYTFGSGTRLTVV.

A few counts support this clonotype. This chain joins TRBV28 and TRBJ2-7; no definite D call. The CDR3 covers 12 residues. V was trimmed by 4 bases and J by 6 bases, leaving 10 bases between them. Germline V CDR1 and CDR2: MDHEN, SYDVKM. CDR3 protein: CASSSWGLEQYV. For the CDR3, the DNA is TGTGCCAGCAGTTCCTGGGGTCTCGAGCAGTACGTC.

Many counts were recorded for this clonotype. This sequence joins TRBV7-9 and TRBJ2-5; D unclear. There are 11 residues in the CDR3. Germline V lookup: CDR1 SEHNR, CDR2 FQNEAQ (reference sequence). The V end lost 5 bases, the J end lost 6 bases, and 7 bases lay between the germline ends. The CDR3 coding sequence is TGTGCCAGCAGCATCTCACAGACCCAGTACTTC. This gives the protein CASSISQTQYF.

The chain joins TRBV5-1 to TRBJ1-4; 11 bases fit TRBD1. Per germline, CDR1 SGHRS and CDR2 YFSETQ. V gave up 4 bases and J gave up 4 bases; unmatched junction bases: 6. There are 16 residues in the CDR3. Here the CDR3 reads CASSRAGTGGNEKLFF. The CDR3 nucleotides read TGCGCCAGCAGCCGCGCCGGGACAGGGGGTAATGAAAAACTGTTTTTT.

This rearrangement joins TRBV7-3 to TRBJ1-6, with D maybe TRBD1 (5 bases). CDR1 is SGHTA and CDR2 is FQGTGA in the germline V gene. With 2 bases removed from V and 9 bases from J, the gap between germline ends came to 11 bases. CDR3 size: 14 residues. This CDR3 is CASSLGDGGSPLHF. CDR3 nucleotides: TGTGCCAGCAGCTTAGGGGACGGCGGTTCACCCCTCCACTTT.

J is TRBJ2-1 and V is TRBV23-1, with D possibly matching TRBD1 (5 bases). TRBV23-1 is annotated as an ORF whose role is uncertain. With 2 bases removed from V and 9 bases from J, the gap between germline ends came to 17 bases. The CDR3 has 15 residues. CDR3 sequence: CASSQSGRVVSEQFF. The CDR3 nucleotides are TGCGCCAGCAGTCAAAGTGGCAGGGTAGTCAGTGAGCAGTTCTTC.

Only a few counts were recorded for this clonotype. The J gene is TRBJ2-2, the V gene TRBV20-1; D ambiguous. V lost 3 bases and J lost 4, with 12 bases in between. The CDR3 has 14 amino acids. CDR1 DFQATT and CDR2 SNEGSKA come from the germline V gene (reference sequence). The CDR3 DNA is TGCAGTGCTAGCGGGTTGGCGTTCACCGGGGAGCTGTTTTTT. Protein: CSASGLAFTGELFF.

This clonotype was detected a few times. J is TRBJ2-3 and V is TRBV6-1; either TRBD1 or TRBD2 may fit D (5 bases each). V lost 1 base and J 5 bases, leaving 13 bases between the germline ends. Germline-derived CDR1 and CDR2 are MNHNS and SASEGT. CDR3 length: 15 residues. The CDR3 sequence: CASSEVVRGVDTQYF. CDR3 in DNA: TGTGCCAGCAGTGAAGTCGTCCGGGGCGTAGATACGCAGTATTTT.

The chain has TRBV5-5 and TRBJ1-1, with D unresolved. The CDR3 loop spans 14 amino acids. V lost 0 bases and J 4 bases, leaving 10 bases between the germline ends. The germline CDR1 and CDR2 sequences are SGHKS and YYEKEE (reference sequence). The CDR3 DNA reads TGTGCCAGCAGCTTGGGCCCCGCCGGCACTGAAGCTTTCTTT. As protein: CASSLGPAGTEAFF.

In this sample, this clonotype turned up many times. The chain combines TRBV2 with TRBJ2-3; D unresolved. Per germline, CDR1 SNHLY and CDR2 FYNNEI. The V end lost 3 bases, the J end lost 9 bases, and 7 bases lay between the germline ends. The CDR3 covers 11 residues. CDR3 protein: CASSDSWTQYF. CDR3 nucleotide sequence: TGTGCCAGCAGTGATTCCTGGACGCAGTATTTT. The full variable domain, with the rest looked up from reference TRBV2 and TRBJ2-3, is EPEVTQTPSHQVTQMGQEVILRCVPISNHLYFYWYRQILGQKVEFLVSFYNNEISEKSEIFDDQFSVERPDGSNFTLKIRSTKLEDSAMYFCASSDSWTQYFGPGTRLTVL.

The rearrangement links TRBV29-1 to TRBJ2-7; D remains ambiguous. The CDR3 runs 11 residues. The V end was cut by 4 bases, the J end by 9 bases, with 13 bases between. CDR1 and CDR2 from the germline V gene are SQVTM and ANQGSEA. The CDR3 here is CSVALPSGQYV. The CDR3 coding sequence is TGCAGCGTTGCTCTCCCCTCCGGGCAGTACGTC.

The chain joins TRBV6-2 or TRBV6-3 to TRBJ2-1, with TRBD2 identical over 15 bases. V was clipped by 2 bases and J by 2 bases; unmatched bases: 13. CDR3 length equals 21 residues. Germline-derived CDR1 and CDR2 are MNHEY and SVGEGT. The DNA of the CDR3 is TGTGCCAGCAGTTACCCAATCGGGACTAGCGGGGGGCAAGTCGCCTACAATGAGCAGTTCTTC. Its protein is CASSYPIGTSGGQVAYNEQFF.

The chain recombines TRBV9 with TRBJ2-7; perhaps TRBD2 as D (5 bases). The CDR3 has 13 amino acids. Trimming stripped 4 bases from V and 5 bases from J, with 13 bases between. CDR1 is SGDLS, CDR2 YYNGEE, per germline. The CDR3 loop is CASSPRLGNEQYF. Here the CDR3 DNA reads TGTGCCAGCAGCCCGCGTCTCGGGAACGAGCAGTACTTC.

This clonotype was recorded many times. The V call is TRBV5-1, the J call TRBJ2-5; D is undetermined. Germline assignment: CDR1 SGHRS and CDR2 YFSETQ. This CDR3 is 13 amino acids long. Trimming removed 4 bases from V and 1 base from J, with 8 bases in between. The CDR3 region has the DNA TGCGCCAGCAGCAACCCGAGCCAAGAGACCCAGTACTTC. This sequence encodes CASSNPSQETQYF.

The table lists this clonotype with a few counts. This rearrangement joins TRBV5-6 to TRBJ2-1; D may match TRBD1 or TRBD2 (5 bases each). Germline V gene data show CDR1 as SGHDT and CDR2 as YYEEEE. This CDR3 region has 15 residues. V was shortened by 2 bases and J by 6 bases, with 15 bases between the two germline ends. The CDR3, as DNA: TGTGCCAGCAGCTTCCAGGGACGTGGAGGCAATGAGCAGTTCTTC. Translation gives CASSFQGRGGNEQFF.

This clonotype occurred a few times. This chain links TRBV2 with TRBJ2-5; D may be TRBD2 (5 bases). The CDR3 runs 13 residues. Germline CDR1 SNHLY, CDR2 FYNNEI. V lost 7 bases and J lost 9, with 18 bases in between. CDR3 in DNA: TGTGCCAGCACCGGAACCGTTAGGCGGGCCCAGTACTTC. The encoded protein is CASTGTVRRAQYF.

The rearrangement links TRBV6-2 or TRBV6-3 to TRBJ2-7; 7 positions agree with TRBD2. Germline lookup yields CDR1 MNHEY and CDR2 SVGEGT. This CDR3 is 15 amino acids long. With V trimmed by 2 bases and J by 2 bases, 6 bases remained unmatched. In DNA, the CDR3 is TGTGCCAGCAGTTACGGGGAGGGGAGGACCTACGAGCAGTACTTC. It translates to CASSYGEGRTYEQYF.

Many counts were recorded for this clonotype. The gene calls are TRBV19 and TRBJ1-2; TRBD1 matches 9 bases. V shed 6 bases, J shed 7 bases, and the junction held 15 bases outside the gene matches. This CDR3 contains 16 residues. The V gene's germline CDR1 is LNHDA and CDR2 SQIVND (reference sequence). The CDR3 here is CASRPGPGQGTGGYTF. DNA of the CDR3: TGTGCCAGTAGGCCCGGCCCGGGACAGGGTACGGGTGGCTACACCTTC.

This clonotype was counted at least ten times. The V gene is TRBV30, the J gene TRBJ1-1; TRBD1 aligns across 8 bases. Trimming cost V 0 bases and J 4 bases; bases outside gene matches: 1. Germline-derived CDR1 and CDR2 are GTSNPN and SVGIG (reference sequence). The CDR3 is made up of 13 amino acids. The CDR3 nucleotides read TGTGCCTGGAGTGTAGGACAGGGCACTGAAGCTTTCTTT. Its translation: CAWSVGQGTEAFF.

The chain couples TRBV20-1 to TRBJ2-5; TRBD2 is a possible D gene (6 bases). V shed 6 bases and J shed 5 bases, with 13 bases lying between them. This CDR3 has 12 residues. The germline V gene has CDR1 DFQATT and CDR2 SNEGSKA (reference sequence). The CDR3 here is CSAEGGSETQYF. CDR3 DNA sequence: TGCAGTGCCGAAGGAGGGTCTGAGACCCAGTACTTC.

J is TRBJ2-3 and V is TRBV11-2; D might be TRBD1 or TRBD2, each matching 6 bases. The CDR3 contains 14 residues. The germline CDR1 and CDR2 sequences are SGHAT and FQNNGV. Trimming left V 5 bases short and J 5 bases short, with 14 bases between. Here the CDR3 reads CASSAGGGGDTQYF. As DNA, the CDR3 is TGTGCCAGCAGCGCCGGAGGGGGTGGAGATACGCAGTATTTT.

This clonotype was recorded a few times. This sequence joins TRBV4-2 and TRBJ1-4; TRBD1 might be the D (5 bases). Trimming cost V 0 bases and J 4 bases, with 12 bases left between them. CDR1 is LGHNA, CDR2 YNFKEQ, per germline. CDR3 length: 16 amino acids. The CDR3 bases are TGTGCCAGCAGCCAAGAAATGGGGCGGAATAATGAAAAACTGTTTTTT. Translation: CASSQEMGRNNEKLFF.

This clonotype was counted a few times. The J gene is TRBJ1-1, the V gene TRBV11-2; D remains unclear. Between the trimmed V and J ends, which lost 2 bases and 1 base, there was a span of 8 bases. Looked up from germline, CDR1 is SGHAT and CDR2 is FQNNGV. CDR3 length: 14 amino acids. The CDR3 protein is CASSLLRTNTEAFF. In DNA, the CDR3 is TGTGCCAGCAGCTTATTACGGACGAACACTGAAGCTTTCTTT. Drawing the rest from reference TRBV11-2 and TRBJ1-1, the complete variable domain is EAGVAQSPRYKIIEKRQSVAFWCNPISGHATLYWYQQILGQGPKLLIQFQNNGVVDDSQLPKDRFSAERLKGVDSTLKIQPAKLEDSAVYLCASSLLRTNTEAFFGQGTRLTVV.

This clonotype came up a few times. The chain combines TRBV12-3 or TRBV12-4 with TRBJ2-4, with 9 bases lining up with TRBD2. The CDR3 runs to 22 residues. With 6 bases clipped from V and 0 bases from J, the junction kept 24 bases outside the gene matches. The chain's CDR3 is CASRLEKRGAQISKLAKNIQYF. The CDR3, as DNA: TGTGCCAGCAGACTCGAAAAGCGGGGGGCACAAATTAGTAAACTAGCCAAAAACATTCAGTACTTC.

In this sample, this clonotype turned up a few times. The gene calls are TRBV5-1 and TRBJ1-5, with D tentatively TRBD1 (5 bases). The V gene lost 5 bases and the J gene lost 3 bases, with 12 bases spanning the gap. The CDR3 is made up of 14 amino acids. Germline V gene lookup returns CDR1 SGHRS and CDR2 YFSETQ. This CDR3 is CASSRDGDNQPQHF. The CDR3 nucleotides are TGCGCCAGCAGTCGGGACGGGGACAATCAGCCCCAGCATTTT.